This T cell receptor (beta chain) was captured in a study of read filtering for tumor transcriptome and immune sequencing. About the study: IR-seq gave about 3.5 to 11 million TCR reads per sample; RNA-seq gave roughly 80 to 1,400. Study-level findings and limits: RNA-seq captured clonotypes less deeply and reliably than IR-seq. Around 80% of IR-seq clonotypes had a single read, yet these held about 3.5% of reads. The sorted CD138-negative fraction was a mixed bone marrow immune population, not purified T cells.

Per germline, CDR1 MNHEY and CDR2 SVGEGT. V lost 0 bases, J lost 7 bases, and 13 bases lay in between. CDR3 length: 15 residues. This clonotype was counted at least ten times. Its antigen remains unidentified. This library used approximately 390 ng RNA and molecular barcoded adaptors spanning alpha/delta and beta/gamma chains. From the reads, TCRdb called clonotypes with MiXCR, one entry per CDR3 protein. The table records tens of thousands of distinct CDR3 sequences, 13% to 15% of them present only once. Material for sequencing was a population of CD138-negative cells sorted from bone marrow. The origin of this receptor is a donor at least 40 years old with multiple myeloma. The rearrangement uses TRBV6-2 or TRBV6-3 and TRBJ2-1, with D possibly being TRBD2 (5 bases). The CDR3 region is CASSYSVGVRNEQFF. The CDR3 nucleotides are TGTGCCAGCAGTTACTCCGTGGGAGTGCGTAATGAGCAGTTCTTC.